This T cell receptor beta chain appears in the sequencing data of a study of cytomegalovirus exposure and HLA in healthy donors. The PCR used 60 Vbeta and 13 Jbeta primers. Libraries were prepared by immunoSEQ multiplex PCR; TCRdb keeps only in-frame clonotypes and omits some of them. The top ten clones hold 7.8% of a sample with roughly 200,000 clones, about 13% of them seen once. This clone was detected only a few times. The target antigen is unknown. V lost 0 bases to trimming and J lost 4 bases, with 15 bases between them. The CDR3 contains 16 residues. CDR1 LNHDA and CDR2 SQIVND come from the germline V gene (reference sequence). Findings and caveats of the study: CMV serostatus was the only recorded immune exposure for donors. There were some V segments, including TRBV6-2 and TRBV6-3, excluded as indistinguishable. What was likely a sequencing artifact was a cluster of highly shared sequence variants.

Sequences were obtained from PBMCs. This sequence originates from a man aged 45-60 years in good health and CMV-seropositive. The V and J genes are TRBV19 and TRBJ1-1, with D maybe TRBD1 (5 bases). This chain's CDR3 is CASSIEFGRRGTEAFF. The CDR3 DNA reads TGTGCCAGTAGTATAGAGTTTGGGAGGAGGGGCACTGAAGCTTTCTTT.